This T cell receptor (beta chain) was sequenced in a study of blood T cells in healthy people across ages. This CDR3 has 14 residues. Looked up from germline, CDR1 is DFQATT and CDR2 is SNEGSKA (reference sequence). Individuals who donated were healthy Caucasians from Russia aged roughly 6 to 100. Overall study findings and caveats: From one million sequenced T cells, diversity estimates were lower bounds.

A second 7 to 11 cycle PCR used barcoded and J-beta primers. The template-switch adaptor was a 5' adaptor with 12 random nucleotides. It tagged each cDNA molecule. Each CDR3 protein gets one entry after TCRdb re-called the 5' RACE reads with MiXCR. This sample yields about 1.5 million distinct CDR3 sequences, of which less than 45% are seen a single time; about 4.1% belongs to the top ten. Details on this clonotype: The antigen is undetermined.

This rearrangement joins TRBV20-1 to TRBJ1-2; TRBD1 is a possible D gene (5 bases). The sequencing sample was made of blood. This TCR was sampled from a woman aged 18 to 35 in good health. The CDR3: CSALRQRANYGYTF. The CDR3, as DNA: TGCAGCGCCTTACGACAGAGAGCTAACTATGGCTACACCTTC.